This TCR beta chain comes out of a study of OX40 agonist ivuxolimab in advanced cancers. Across the study: Age averaged approximately 60 years (range about 20 to 79), and around 78% were male.

Broader study findings: With doses of 0.1 to 3.0 mg/kg, CD4+ and CD8+ blood T cells had undergone clonal expansion by week 6. The specificity for antigen of the expanded peripheral T cells was not determined.

As to this clone: What it binds is unknown.

TCRdb keeps only in-frame clones here, not all; method: immunoSEQ multiplex PCR. This table holds over 65,000 clones, about 85% found once. The study sampled blood at baseline, cycle 4 day 1, and cycle 7 day 1. Sequencing used CD4+ or CD8+ T cells sorted from blood, obtained in a trial of the OX40 agonist ivuxolimab. The sequence was obtained from an adult with an advanced solid tumor such as melanoma, head and neck, liver or kidney cancer.

CDR3 region: CASSLRQSNYGYTF. CDR3 sequence (DNA): TGTGCCAGCAGTTTAAGACAGTCCAACTATGGCTACACCTTC. The gene calls are TRBV27 and TRBJ1-2; D is perhaps TRBD1 (5 bases). The CDR3 runs to 14 residues. Trimming removed 2 bases from V and 2 bases from J, with 9 bases in between. Germline lookup yields CDR1 MNHEY and CDR2 SMNVEV (reference sequence).